The rows below give T cell receptor beta chains drawn from one sample of a study of shared clonotypes between healthy human individuals. This table comes from immunoSEQ multiplex PCR, and its TCRdb copy is limited to in-frame clones, with some not included. The table shows some 650,000 clones, with about 97% occurring only once. The sequenced material came from naive CD4+ T cells sorted from blood. Receptors originate from a woman between 25 and 40 years old in good health. The CDR3 runs from the conserved cysteine through the conserved F or W. D genes are given only for firm matches. Clone size is given for some rows only: seen once, a few or many times, or a class if the clone is expanded.

d_gene	j_gene	v_gene	abundance	CDR3nt	CDR3aa
NA	TRBJ1-3	TRBV7-2	NA	TGTGCCAGCAGCTTTCATGCCGGGGGGGGAAACACCATATATTTT	CASSFHAGGGNTIYF
NA	TRBJ2-1	TRBV20-1	NA	TGCAGTGCTCGGAGGGCCGAGGAGCAGTTCTTC	CSARRAEEQFF
NA	TRBJ2-2	TRBV11-2	NA	TGTGCCAGCAGAGGACTGGGCAGGGGGAACACCGGGGAGCTGTTTTTT	CASRGLGRGNTGELFF
NA	TRBJ1-6	TRBV5-6	once	TGTGCCAGCATGCGGGCTGGGAGCTCCTATAATTCACCCCTCCACTTT	CASMRAGSSYNSPLHF
NA	TRBJ1-4	TRBV2	NA	TGTGCCAGCAGTCGGAGGCAGGCCGCGGGTGAAAAACTGTTTTTT	CASSRRQAAGEKLFF
TRBD1	TRBJ2-7	TRBV6-5	NA	TGTGCCAGCAGTTACTCTGGGACAGGGGGGTACGAGCAGTACTTC	CASSYSGTGGYEQYF
NA	TRBJ2-1	TRBV28	NA	TGTGCCAGCTGGGGGCAATCAGGGCAGTTCTTC	CASWGQSGQFF
NA	TRBJ2-7	TRBV2	NA	TGTGCCAGCGGGGACGGTCCACATGTTTACGAGCAGTACTTC	CASGDGPHVYEQYF
NA	TRBJ1-5	TRBV6-1	NA	TGTGCCAGCAGTGAAGCGGAAGAGCCCCAGCATTTT	CASSEAEEPQHF
NA	TRBJ2-3	TRBV5-1	NA	TGCGCCAGCAAAGGGGGTCTGGGAGATACGCAGTATTTT	CASKGGLGDTQYF
NA	TRBJ1-1	TRBV28	NA	TGTGCCAGCAGACGGCTTAGGGAGTACACTGAAGCTTTCTTT	CASRRLREYTEAFF
NA	TRBJ2-2	TRBV2	NA	TGTGCCAGCAGTGAACAGGCGGTTATTCAGGGGGAGCTGTTTTTT	CASSEQAVIQGELFF
NA	TRBJ1-2	TRBV7-9	NA	TGTGCCAGCAGCTTAGGCGAAGGGCGTTACACCTTC	CASSLGEGRYTF
NA	TRBJ2-2	TRBV11-2	NA	TGTGCCAGCAGCTTATCCACCGGGGAGCTGTTTTTT	CASSLSTGELFF
NA	TRBJ1-1	TRBV7-2	NA	TGTGCCAGCAGCTTGGGCGTGGAAGCTTTCTTT	CASSLGVEAFF
NA	TRBJ1-2	TRBV28	NA	TGTGCCAGCAGTTTAGGAGGGGTTAACTATGGCTACACCTTC	CASSLGGVNYGYTF
NA	TRBJ2-3	TRBV5-1	NA	TGCGCCAGCAGCTTGGATACCACAGATACGCAGTATTTT	CASSLDTTDTQYF
TRBD2	TRBJ2-1	TRBV27	once	TGTGCCAGCAGTTTCATAGCGGGAGGGCCGAGAAATGAGCAGTTCTTC	CASSFIAGGPRNEQFF
NA	TRBJ1-1	TRBV6-1	NA	TGTGCCAGCAGTGGAACAGGGCCGTTCACTGAAGCTTTCTTT	CASSGTGPFTEAFF
NA	TRBJ2-3	TRBV7-9	NA	TGTGCCAGCAGTCTTCAGAGCACAGATACGCAGTATTTT	CASSLQSTDTQYF
NA	TRBJ1-5	TRBV2	NA	TGTGCCAGCAGTGATATAACCGGTGGGGGTCAGCCCCAGCATTTT	CASSDITGGGQPQHF
NA	TRBJ1-5	TRBV11-3	NA	TGTGCCAGCAGCGGACAAGGCGATCAGCCCCAGCATTTT	CASSGQGDQPQHF
NA	TRBJ2-7	TRBV6-1	few	TGTGCCAGCAGGCTCTACGAGCAGTACTTC	CASRLYEQYF
NA	TRBJ1-4	TRBV18	NA	TGTGCCAGCTCACCATCTGATGAAAAACTGTTTTTT	CASSPSDEKLFF
NA	TRBJ2-5	TRBV5-1	NA	TGCGCCAGCAGCCCTATTCAGGGCTACCAAGAGACCCAGTACTTC	CASSPIQGYQETQYF
NA	TRBJ1-4	TRBV7-9	NA	TGTGCCAGCACCAGAACAGCGGGACTGATGGTTGAAAAACTGTTTTTT	CASTRTAGLMVEKLFF
TRBD1	TRBJ2-7	TRBV28	NA	TGTGCCAGCAGTTCCGGACAGGGGTACGAGCAGTACTTC	CASSSGQGYEQYF
NA	TRBJ1-1	TRBV2	NA	TGTGCCAGCAGTGATAGAGTAATGAACACTGAAGCTTTCTTT	CASSDRVMNTEAFF
NA	TRBJ2-2	TRBV5-1	NA	TGCGCCAGCAGCTACAGGGACCCGAACACCGGGGAGCTGTTTTTT	CASSYRDPNTGELFF
NA	TRBJ1-4	TRBV6-6	NA	TGTGCCAGCAGTTACGGGGAAAAACTGTTTTTT	CASSYGEKLFF
NA	TRBJ1-5	TRBV18	NA	TGTGCCAGCTCACCCCATGCGGGTCAGCCCCAGCATTTT	CASSPHAGQPQHF
NA	TRBJ2-7	TRBV2	NA	TGTGCCAGCCGCATTGGCGGCGCCTACGAGCAGTACTTC	CASRIGGAYEQYF
TRBD1	TRBJ2-2	TRBV5-3	NA	TGTGCCAGAAGAAGGGGACAGGGTTCCTCGAACACCGGGGAGCTGTTTTTT	CARRRGQGSSNTGELFF
NA	TRBJ1-3	TRBV7-2	NA	TGTGCCAGCAGCTGGGGCCCGGACCTCGGCACCATATATTTT	CASSWGPDLGTIYF
TRBD1	TRBJ2-1	TRBV4-1	NA	TGCGCCAGCAGCCAATCTCCACCCTCTTCAACAGGGGGCTATGAGCAGTTCTTC	CASSQSPPSSTGGYEQFF
TRBD2	TRBJ2-3	TRBV7-2	NA	TGTGCCAGCAGCTTAGTGGGGACTAGCGGGACAGATACGCAGTATTTT	CASSLVGTSGTDTQYF
NA	TRBJ1-3	TRBV10-2	NA	TGCGCCAGCAGTGACCTGCAGGGGTATGGAAACACCATATATTTT	CASSDLQGYGNTIYF
TRBD2	TRBJ2-1	TRBV28	NA	TGTGCCAGCAGTGTCGCGGGAGGGCCGAGAAATGAGCAGTTCTTC	CASSVAGGPRNEQFF
TRBD2	TRBJ2-2	TRBV5-1	NA	TGCGCCAGCAGCTTGAGTCCTAGCGGGACATCCGGGGAGCTGTTTTTT	CASSLSPSGTSGELFF
NA	TRBJ2-6	TRBV30	NA	TGTGCCTGGAGTGTACCGGAGCGCCCCTCTGGGGCCAACGTCCTGACTTTC	CAWSVPERPSGANVLTF
NA	TRBJ1-4	TRBV15	once	TGTGCCACCAGCAGGCTACAGGGCACTAATGAAAAACTGTTTTTT	CATSRLQGTNEKLFF
NA	TRBJ2-3	TRBV28	NA	TGTGCCAGCAGTTTCCTCACAGATACGCAGTATTTT	CASSFLTDTQYF
NA	TRBJ2-4	TRBV4-1	NA	TGCGCCAGCAGCCAAGAGTCGGCGATTGGTATTCAGTACTTC	CASSQESAIGIQYF
NA	TRBJ2-2	TRBV2	NA	TGTGCCAGCGGCGTTCGAAACACCGGGGAGCTGTTTTTT	CASGVRNTGELFF
NA	TRBJ2-3	TRBV7-6	NA	TGTGCCAGCAGCCGCATAGCGGATCCAGGTGATACGCAGTATTTT	CASSRIADPGDTQYF
NA	TRBJ2-4	TRBV7-6	NA	TGTGCCAGCAGCTCCCCGGGAGAAAACATTCAGTACTTC	CASSSPGENIQYF
NA	TRBJ2-7	TRBV7-9	NA	TGTGCCAGCACGCGACAGCTACCCTACGAGCAGTACTTC	CASTRQLPYEQYF
TRBD1	TRBJ2-3	TRBV28	NA	TGTGCCAGCAGCCCGGGACAGAGCCCCACAGATACGCAGTATTTT	CASSPGQSPTDTQYF